These T cell receptor beta chains were read from a single sample in a study of cytomegalovirus exposure and HLA in healthy donors. Data came from immunoSEQ multiplex PCR; TCRdb stores just in-frame clones and leaves some out. The repertoire holds 250,000 to 350,000 clones, with roughly 90% as singletons. Input material: PBMCs. The source is a woman younger than 35 in good health and CMV-seronegative. Both conserved end residues are part of each CDR3. Fields, in order: clone size, V gene, J gene, CDR3 length, D gene, CDR3 protein, CDR3 DNA. A D gene is named only where the DNA matches it firmly. Rows may omit the clone size; those that give it use once, few, many or a size class.

-	TRBV7-3	TRBJ1-1	14	-	CASSLGVGVPEAFF	TGTGCCAGCAGCTTGGGCGTCGGGGTTCCTGAAGCTTTCTTT
-	TRBV27	TRBJ2-4	12	-	CASSGRGNIQYF	TGTGCCAGCAGTGGCCGAGGGAACATTCAGTACTTC
-	TRBV28	TRBJ2-7	17	-	CASRLQLRALGSYEQYF	TGTGCCAGCAGGCTTCAATTGAGAGCGCTGGGCTCCTACGAGCAGTACTTC
-	TRBV5-4	TRBJ2-1	14	TRBD1	CASSPWTGGDEQFF	TGTGCCAGCAGCCCGTGGACAGGGGGCGATGAGCAGTTCTTC
-	TRBV28	TRBJ2-4	15	-	CASSLGQTISNIQYF	TGTGCCAGCAGTTTAGGGCAGACGATTTCAAACATTCAGTACTTC
once	TRBV6-5	TRBJ2-3	13	-	CASRARGTDTQYF	TGTGCCAGCAGGGCCCGAGGGACAGATACGCAGTATTTT
once	TRBV19	TRBJ2-7	13	-	CASSAAESYEQYF	TGTGCCAGTTCGGCGGCGGAATCCTACGAGCAGTACTTC
few	TRBV27	TRBJ1-5	15	-	CASSFAGRRNQPQHF	TGTGCCAGCAGTTTCGCAGGTCGGCGCAATCAGCCCCAGCATTTT
once	TRBV7-6	TRBJ1-5	15	TRBD1	CASSLVQGLDQPQHF	TGTGCCAGCAGCTTAGTACAGGGGCTTGATCAGCCCCAGCATTTT
-	TRBV19	TRBJ2-1	14	TRBD2	CASSIVGTRSEQFF	TGTGCCAGTAGTATAGTGGGGACTAGGAGTGAGCAGTTCTTC
once	TRBV2	TRBJ1-3	15	TRBD1	CASRDTGGTGNTIYF	TGTGCCAGCAGAGATACAGGGGGTACTGGAAACACCATATATTTT
few	TRBV25-1	TRBJ1-5	12	-	CASSGEGRPQHF	TGTGCCAGCAGTGGGGAGGGTCGGCCCCAGCATTTT
once	TRBV19	TRBJ1-2	15	TRBD1	CASMDRGISYDGYTF	TGTGCCAGTATGGACAGGGGGATTTCCTACGATGGCTACACCTTC
-	TRBV5-4	TRBJ1-2	14	TRBD1	CASSLWGTGKGYTF	TGTGCCAGCAGCTTGTGGGGGACAGGGAAAGGCTACACCTTC
-	TRBV30	TRBJ2-7	12	-	CAWNRRSYEQYF	TGTGCCTGGAACAGGAGATCCTACGAGCAGTACTTC
-	TRBV5-4	TRBJ1-1	14	-	CASSLLQTNTEAFF	TGTGCCAGCAGCTTATTACAGACCAACACTGAAGCTTTCTTT
-	TRBV6-5	TRBJ2-7	14	TRBD1	CASRGQGVTYEQYF	TGTGCCAGCAGGGGACAGGGGGTTACCTACGAGCAGTACTTC
-	TRBV27	TRBJ1-2	15	-	CASSLPRGGWYGYTF	TGTGCCAGCAGTCTACCTCGGGGGGGGTGGTATGGCTACACCTTC
-	TRBV9	TRBJ1-3	15	-	CASSVDSRGSDTIYF	TGTGCCAGCAGCGTAGATAGTAGGGGGTCGGACACCATATATTTT
-	TRBV28	TRBJ1-5	13	-	CASSQGSYQPQHF	TGTGCCAGCAGTCAGGGGTCTTATCAGCCCCAGCATTTT